Below, 15 T cell receptor beta chains from the same sample are listed, as sequenced in a study of T cell responses to AZD1222 COVID-19 vaccine. Assay: immunoSEQ multiplex PCR; the TCRdb copy retains only in-frame clones and omits some. The repertoire holds under 140,000 clones, with about 87% as singletons. Sequenced material: peripheral blood, taken on day 0 of AZD1222 vaccination. These receptors all stem from an adult in good health.

CDR3 sequence (DNA): TGCGCCAGCAGCCCCAAGCTAGCCAAAAACATTCAGTACTTC. Residues: CASSPKLAKNIQYF. The chain combines TRBV4-1 with TRBJ2-4; D is undetermined. Germline CDR1 MGHRA, CDR2 YSYEKL. This CDR3 contains 14 residues. Trimming left V 4 bases short and J 0 bases short, with 7 bases between.

The chain links TRBV10-1 to TRBJ1-4, with D maybe TRBD1 (6 bases). Germline V gene data show CDR1 as WNHNN and CDR2 as SYGVQD (reference sequence). CDR3 size: 13 residues. The V and J ends lost 4 bases and 3 bases respectively, with 6 bases between them. The CDR3 here is CASSAGANEKLFF. The CDR3 DNA reads TGCGCCAGCAGTGCAGGGGCTAATGAAAAACTGTTTTTT.

The chain is built from TRBV3-1 (or the pseudogene TRBV3-2) and TRBJ2-5; TRBD2 is a possible D gene (6 bases). Trimming shortened V by 7 bases and J by 3 bases, and 21 bases separated the two germline ends. This CDR3 has 16 amino acids. The germline V gene encodes CDR1 LGHDT and CDR2 YNNKEL (reference sequence). The CDR3 sequence: CASIRPGGAGKETQYF. CDR3 DNA sequence: TGTGCCAGCATCCGTCCTGGCGGGGCTGGGAAAGAGACCCAGTACTTC.

The chain links TRBV24-1 to TRBJ2-3; D is unclear. The ends were cut back, 0 bases at V and 1 base at J, with 7 bases in the middle. Germline assignment: CDR1 KGHDR and CDR2 SFDVKD. This CDR3 contains 15 residues. The CDR3 DNA reads as TGTGCCACCAGTGATTTGAGGCAGGGCACAGATACGCAGTATTTT. Its protein is CATSDLRQGTDTQYF.

This chain links TRBV2 with TRBJ2-7; a weak D match, TRBD2 (5 bases). V was pared by 2 bases and J by 0 bases, with 11 bases between. This CDR3 has 15 amino acids. Germline V CDR1 and CDR2: SNHLY, FYNNEI. The CDR3 nucleotides are TGTGCCAGCAGTGAAAAGAGGGTCGGCTCCTACGAGCAGTACTTC. Translation: CASSEKRVGSYEQYF.

A note on this clone: The same CDR3 also results from other DNA sequences found in this sample. The rearrangement uses TRBV28 and TRBJ1-5; TRBD1 might be the D (5 bases). Germline assignment: CDR1 MDHEN and CDR2 SYDVKM. The germline V and J ends were trimmed by 3 bases and 4 bases, with 10 bases remaining between them. The CDR3 is 14 amino acids. The CDR3 nucleotides read TGTGCCAGCAGTTTTCGGCAGGGTAATCAGCCCCAGCATTTT. Translated: CASSFRQGNQPQHF.

The V gene is TRBV6-5, the J gene TRBJ1-6; D uncertain. Trimming removed 0 bases from V and 9 bases from J, with 12 bases in between. This CDR3 is 15 amino acids long. From germline, CDR1 is MNHEY and CDR2 SVGAGI. Here the CDR3 DNA reads TGTGCCAGCAGTTACTCCTTGATGGATCGTTCACCCCTCCACTTT. It codes for CASSYSLMDRSPLHF.

The table lists this clone with a count of one. The CDR3 is CASESARYSYEQYF. CDR3 DNA: TGTGCCAGCGAATCAGCACGATACTCCTACGAGCAGTACTTC. V is TRBV7-2 and J is TRBJ2-7; D ambiguous. The V end lost 8 bases, the J end lost 0 bases, and 14 bases lay between the germline ends. The CDR3 length is 14 residues. Germline assignment: CDR1 SGHTA and CDR2 FQGNSA.

The chain employs TRBV5-4 and TRBJ1-2; a possible D gene is TRBD1 (6 bases). This CDR3 has 13 amino acids. Looked up from germline, CDR1 is SGHNT and CDR2 is YYREEE (reference sequence). With 10 bases removed from V and 3 bases from J, the gap between germline ends came to 16 bases. The CDR3 region is CAFAGAGDYGYTF. CDR3 nucleotides: TGTGCCTTCGCAGGGGCAGGGGACTATGGCTACACCTTC.

The rearrangement links TRBV5-8 to TRBJ2-1, with 10 bases lining up with TRBD2. Germline values: CDR1 SGHTS, CDR2 YDEGEE. The CDR3 length is 19 residues. Trimming cost V 1 base and J 0 bases; bases outside gene matches: 10. In nucleotides, the CDR3 is TGTGCCAGCAGCTTGTGGCTAGCGGGGGAGCAAAGCTCCTACAATGAGCAGTTCTTC. Its translation: CASSLWLAGEQSSYNEQFF.

The rearrangement uses TRBV27 and TRBJ1-5, with 8 bases matching TRBD1. Germline trimming cut 5 bases from V and 1 base from J; bases unmatched to any gene: 7. This CDR3 spans 16 amino acids. The V gene's germline CDR1 is MNHEY and CDR2 SMNVEV (reference sequence). CDR3 bases: TGTGCCAGCAGTGGACAGGGTGGATTGAGCAATCAGCCCCAGCATTTT. Protein product: CASSGQGGLSNQPQHF.

This CDR3 reads CASSYLDRGSSNQPQHF. The DNA of the CDR3 is TGTGCCAGCAGTTATCTTGACAGGGGATCGAGCAATCAGCCCCAGCATTTT. The gene calls are TRBV6-2 or TRBV6-3 and TRBJ1-5; TRBD1 matches at 8 bases. Germline CDR1 MNHEY, CDR2 SVGEGT. The CDR3 totals 17 residues. J was trimmed by 1 base and V by 3 bases; bases with no gene match: 8.

This chain uses TRBV2 with TRBJ1-2; tentatively, D is TRBD1 (6 bases). Trimming removed 5 bases at V and 4 bases at J, with 14 bases between. There are 14 residues in the CDR3. From germline, CDR1 is SNHLY and CDR2 FYNNEI. The CDR3 reads CASSTRQALYGYTF. The CDR3 DNA is TGTGCCAGCAGTACTCGACAGGCGCTCTATGGCTACACCTTC.

The rearrangement uses TRBV18 and TRBJ2-1, with D possibly matching TRBD1 (5 bases). The CDR3 spans 13 residues. With 5 bases removed from V and 6 bases from J, the gap between germline ends came to 11 bases. Per germline, CDR1 KGHSH and CDR2 LQKENI. This CDR3 is CASSKTGFNEQFF. CDR3 sequence (DNA): TGTGCCAGCTCAAAAACAGGATTCAATGAGCAGTTCTTC.

The chain uses TRBV15 and TRBJ2-1, with a weak D call TRBD2 (7 bases). CDR1 and CDR2 (germline): LNHNV, YYDKDF (reference sequence). Trimming left V 1 base short and J 7 bases short, with 14 bases between. This CDR3 has 15 residues. CDR3 coding DNA: TGTGCCACCAGCAGAGGAGAGGGGGGGAGGAATGAGCAGTTCTTC. This codes for CATSRGEGGRNEQFF. The entire variable domain, with the rest obtained from reference TRBV15 and TRBJ2-1, is as follows: DAMVIQNPRYQVTQFGKPVTLSCSQTLNHNVMYWYQQKSSQAPKLLFHYYDKDFNNEADTPDNFQSRRPNTSFCFLDIRSPGLGDTAMYLCATSRGEGGRNEQFFGPGTRLTVL.